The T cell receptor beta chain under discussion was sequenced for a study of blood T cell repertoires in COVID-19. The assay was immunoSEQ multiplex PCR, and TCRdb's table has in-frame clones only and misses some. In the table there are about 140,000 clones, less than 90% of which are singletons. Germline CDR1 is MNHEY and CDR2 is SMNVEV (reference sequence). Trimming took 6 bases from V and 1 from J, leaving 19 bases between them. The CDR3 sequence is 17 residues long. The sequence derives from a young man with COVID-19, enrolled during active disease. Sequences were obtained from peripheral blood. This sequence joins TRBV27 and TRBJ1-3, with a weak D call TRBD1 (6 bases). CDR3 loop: CASSSLLGGLSGNTIYF. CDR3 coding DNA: TGTGCCAGCAGCTCCTTATTGGGGGGGCTTTCTGGAAACACCATATATTTT.